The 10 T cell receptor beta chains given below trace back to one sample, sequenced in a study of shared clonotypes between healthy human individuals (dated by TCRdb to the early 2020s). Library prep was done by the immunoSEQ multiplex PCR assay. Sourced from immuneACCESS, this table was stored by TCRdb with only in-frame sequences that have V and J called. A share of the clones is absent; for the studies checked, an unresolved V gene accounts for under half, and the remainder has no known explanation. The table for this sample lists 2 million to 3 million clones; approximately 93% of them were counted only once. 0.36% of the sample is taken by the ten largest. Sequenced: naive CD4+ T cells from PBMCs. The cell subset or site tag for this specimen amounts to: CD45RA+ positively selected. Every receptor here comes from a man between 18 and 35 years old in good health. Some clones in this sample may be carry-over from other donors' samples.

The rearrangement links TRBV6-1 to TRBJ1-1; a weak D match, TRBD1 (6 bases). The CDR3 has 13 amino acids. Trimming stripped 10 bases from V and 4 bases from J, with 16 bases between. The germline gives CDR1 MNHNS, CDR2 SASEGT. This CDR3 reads CATSQGMGTEAFF. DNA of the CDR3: TGTGCCACCTCCCAGGGGATGGGCACTGAAGCTTTCTTT.

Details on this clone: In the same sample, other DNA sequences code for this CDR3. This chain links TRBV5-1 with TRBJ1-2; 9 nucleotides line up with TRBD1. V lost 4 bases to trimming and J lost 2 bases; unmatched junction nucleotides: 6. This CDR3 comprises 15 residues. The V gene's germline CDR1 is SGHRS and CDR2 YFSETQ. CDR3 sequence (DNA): TGCGCCAGCAGCCCTTTGACAGGGGGAAACTATGGCTACACCTTC. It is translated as CASSPLTGGNYGYTF.

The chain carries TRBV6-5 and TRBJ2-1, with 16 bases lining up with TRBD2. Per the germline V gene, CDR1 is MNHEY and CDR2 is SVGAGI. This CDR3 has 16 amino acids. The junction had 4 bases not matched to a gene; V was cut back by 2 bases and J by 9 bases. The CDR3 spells CASSYDGTSGRGEQFF. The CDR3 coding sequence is TGTGCCAGCAGTTACGACGGGACTAGCGGGAGGGGTGAGCAGTTCTTC.

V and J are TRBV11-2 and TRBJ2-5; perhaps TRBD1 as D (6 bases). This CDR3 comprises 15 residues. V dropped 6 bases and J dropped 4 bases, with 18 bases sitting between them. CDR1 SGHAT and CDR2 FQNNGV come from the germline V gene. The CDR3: CASSQDQGTGETQYF. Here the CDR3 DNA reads TGTGCCAGCAGTCAAGACCAGGGGACGGGAGAGACCCAGTACTTC.

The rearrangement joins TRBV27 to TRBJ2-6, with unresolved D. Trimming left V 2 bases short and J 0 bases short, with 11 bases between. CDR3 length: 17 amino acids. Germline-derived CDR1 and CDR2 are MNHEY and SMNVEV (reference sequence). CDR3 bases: TGTGCCAGCAGTTTACTGGTCAGTAGCTCTGGGGCCAACGTCCTGACTTTC. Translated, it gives CASSLLVSSSGANVLTF.

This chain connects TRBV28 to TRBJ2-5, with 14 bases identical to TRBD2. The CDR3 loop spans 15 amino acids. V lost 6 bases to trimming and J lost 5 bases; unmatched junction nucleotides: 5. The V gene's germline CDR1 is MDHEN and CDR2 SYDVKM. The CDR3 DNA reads TGTGCCAGCAGCGGACTAGCGGGAGGAGTTGAGACCCAGTACTTC. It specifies CASSGLAGGVETQYF.

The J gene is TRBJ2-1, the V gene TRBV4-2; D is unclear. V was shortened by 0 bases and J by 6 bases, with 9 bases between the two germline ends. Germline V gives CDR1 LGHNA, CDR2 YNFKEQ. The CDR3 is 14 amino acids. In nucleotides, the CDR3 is TGTGCCAGCAGCCAAGACATTCGCACCAATGAGCAGTTCTTC. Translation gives CASSQDIRTNEQFF.

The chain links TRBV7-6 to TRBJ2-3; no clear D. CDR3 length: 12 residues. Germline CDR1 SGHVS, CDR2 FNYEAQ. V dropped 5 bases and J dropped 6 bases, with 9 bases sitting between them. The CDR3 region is CASSGWTDTQYF. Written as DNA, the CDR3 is TGTGCCAGCAGCGGGTGGACGGATACGCAGTATTTT.

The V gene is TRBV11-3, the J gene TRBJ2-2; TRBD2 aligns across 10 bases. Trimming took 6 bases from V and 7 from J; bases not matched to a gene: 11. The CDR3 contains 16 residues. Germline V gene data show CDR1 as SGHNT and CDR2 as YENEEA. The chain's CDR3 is CASSPGLADRNGELFF. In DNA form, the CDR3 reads TGTGCCAGCAGTCCCGGACTAGCGGACAGGAACGGGGAGCTGTTTTTT.

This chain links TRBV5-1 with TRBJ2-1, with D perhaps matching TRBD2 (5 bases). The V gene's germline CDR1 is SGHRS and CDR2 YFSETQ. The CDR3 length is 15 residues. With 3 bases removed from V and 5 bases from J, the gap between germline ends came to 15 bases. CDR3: CASSSSSYLDNEQFF. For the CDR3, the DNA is TGCGCCAGCAGCTCCTCTAGCTATCTGGACAATGAGCAGTTCTTC.